The entry that follows covers one T cell receptor beta chain sequence. Its specificity is not known. Healthy HIV-negative adults with no recent acute infections or vaccinations were recruited as donors. Nashville, Tennessee was home to all donors, each a Caucasian adult. Trimming took 6 bases from V and 0 from J, leaving 6 bases between them. CDR3 length equals 14 residues. Looked up from germline, CDR1 is LNHDA and CDR2 is SQIVND (reference sequence). Sequencing of unsorted PBMC DNA was carried out using ten immunoSEQ deep assay plates. Clones were read by immunoSEQ multiplex PCR, and TCRdb kept only the in-frame ones, dropping some. The sample carries about 470,000 clones, roughly three quarters recorded once. The data originate from a study of shared clonotypes between healthy human individuals. Study observations and caveats: Sampling was confined to blood; repertoires within tissues likely differ.

Material for sequencing was PBMCs. This TCR was sampled from a woman aged 40 to 50 in good health. Some clones in this sample may be carry-over from other donors' samples. The chain combines TRBV19 with TRBJ2-6; unclear D gene. CDR3 sequence: CASRVYSGANVLTF. Written as DNA, the CDR3 is TGTGCCAGTAGAGTCTACTCTGGGGCCAACGTCCTGACTTTC. The whole variable domain, remainder taken from reference TRBV19 and TRBJ2-6, is DGGITQSPKYLFRKEGQNVTLSCEQNLNHDAMYWYRQDPGQGLRLIYYSQIVNDFQKGDIAEGYSVSREKKESFPLTVTSAQKNPTAFYLCASRVYSGANVLTFGAGSRLTVL.